This entry lists 27 T cell receptor beta chains sequenced from one sample in a study of T cells after yellow fever vaccination. A single record per CDR3 protein comes from TCRdb applying MiXCR to the 5' RACE reads. The data show roughly 170,000 distinct CDR3 sequences, with around 8.5% seen just once and around 40% held by the top ten. The source material was CD8+ T cells sorted from PBMCs, sampled 45 days after the yellow fever booster vaccination. The source of these receptors is a young man who received the YFV17D yellow fever vaccine.

The genes are TRBV6-5 and TRBJ1-1, with 7 bases aligning to TRBD1. CDR3 length: 15 residues. The germline V gene encodes CDR1 MNHEY and CDR2 SVGAGI. After removal of 10 bases from V and 1 base from J, the junction contained 12 bases not matched to a gene. This chain's CDR3 is CANLRTGAGNTEAFF. The CDR3 nucleotides are TGTGCCAACCTAAGGACAGGCGCTGGGAACACTGAAGCTTTCTTT.

This sequence joins TRBV10-3 and TRBJ2-3; possibly TRBD2 for D (6 bases). Looked up from germline, CDR1 is ENHRY and CDR2 is SYGVKD. The CDR3 extends over 15 amino acids. V lost 3 bases, J lost 7 bases, and 17 bases lay in between. CDR3 loop: CAISDDFRGDYTQYF. The CDR3 DNA sequence: TGTGCCATCAGTGATGACTTTCGAGGGGACTATACGCAGTATTTT.

The sample holds a few counts of this clonotype. The chain uses TRBV3-1 and TRBJ2-1; D tentatively fits TRBD1 or TRBD2 (7 bases each). Germline CDR1 LGHDT, CDR2 YNNKEL (reference sequence). Between the trimmed V and J ends, which lost 7 bases and 5 bases, there was a span of 18 bases. The CDR3 totals 15 residues. The CDR3 loop is CASTRGGGVNNEQFF. The CDR3 coding sequence is TGTGCCAGCACCAGGGGAGGGGGCGTTAACAATGAGCAGTTCTTC.

In this sample, this clonotype turned up a few times. V gene TRBV11-2 combines with J gene TRBJ2-7; 8 nucleotides align to TRBD1. The CDR3 is 17 residues long. Per germline, CDR1 SGHAT and CDR2 FQNNGV. Trimming cost V 4 bases and J 2 bases; bases outside gene matches: 13. This chain's CDR3 is CASSSATDRDRAYEQYV. CDR3 DNA: TGTGCCAGCAGCTCCGCAACGGACAGGGATAGGGCCTACGAGCAGTACGTC.

This clonotype was recorded at least ten times. The chain employs TRBV20-1 and TRBJ1-1; 7 bases are a match to TRBD1. V was pared by 6 bases and J by 1 base, with 5 bases of the junction left unmatched. Germline CDR1 is DFQATT and CDR2 is SNEGSKA (reference sequence). This CDR3 has 13 amino acids. CDR3 protein: CSAEDRANTEAFF. The CDR3 DNA is TGCAGTGCCGAAGACAGGGCGAACACTGAAGCTTTCTTT.

V and J are TRBV11-2 and TRBJ2-7; D is unresolved. The CDR3 consists of 14 residues. Germline V gene sequence: CDR1 SGHAT, CDR2 FQNNGV. V was shortened by 5 bases and J by 3 bases, with 14 bases between the two germline ends. The CDR3 nucleotides are TGTGCCAGCAGCCCCTGGGCTTCGGGCTACGAGCAGTACTTC. Its translation is CASSPWASGYEQYF.

This chain uses TRBV6-6 with TRBJ2-7, with 9 bases matching TRBD2. The J segment lost 2 bases and the V segment lost 5 bases, leaving 4 bases of the junction unmatched. This CDR3 comprises 14 residues. CDR1 is MNHNY, CDR2 SVGAGI, per germline (reference sequence). In DNA form, the CDR3 reads TGTGCCAGCAGTCGACTAGCGGTCCCCTACGAGCAGTACGTC. Amino acids: CASSRLAVPYEQYV.

This clonotype was seen a few times. This sequence joins TRBV4-1 and TRBJ2-7; 9 bases fit TRBD2. The germline gives CDR1 MGHRA, CDR2 YSYEKL. The CDR3 extends over 17 amino acids. The junction had 9 bases not matched to a gene; V was cut back by 2 bases and J by 1 base. CDR3 amino acids: CASSQPPGSGGSYEQYF. The CDR3 coding sequence is TGCGCCAGCAGCCAACCACCCGGCAGCGGGGGGTCCTACGAGCAGTACTTC.

The chain couples TRBV6-2 or TRBV6-3 to TRBJ2-3, with D perhaps being TRBD1 or TRBD2 (7 bases each). Per the germline V gene, CDR1 is MNHEY and CDR2 is SVGEGT. Deletions cut 6 bases from V and 3 bases from J, with 13 bases between. CDR3 length equals 14 residues. The CDR3 loop reads CASSRGGETDTQYF. The CDR3 bases are TGTGCCAGCAGCAGGGGGGGGGAAACAGATACGCAGTATTTT.

The chain is built from TRBV20-1 and TRBJ2-7; D perhaps matches TRBD1 (6 bases). V lost 0 bases to trimming and J lost 3 bases, with 18 bases between them. The germline V gene has CDR1 DFQATT and CDR2 SNEGSKA (reference sequence). The CDR3 length is 16 residues. The CDR3 here is CSARDTDSEHIYEQYV. As DNA, the CDR3 is TGCAGTGCTAGAGATACGGACAGTGAACACATCTACGAGCAGTACGTC.

This clonotype was found many times. V gene TRBV7-9 combines with J gene TRBJ2-5, with D uncertain. V was trimmed by 5 bases and J by 4 bases, leaving 11 bases between them. The length of the CDR3 is 13 residues. Germline CDR1 reads SEHNR; CDR2 reads FQNEAQ (reference sequence). The DNA of the CDR3 is TGTGCCAGCAGCCTTGGGCTGGGAGAGACCCAGTACTTC. This codes for CASSLGLGETQYF.

This clonotype was observed a few times. V is TRBV27 and J is TRBJ2-7; the match to TRBD1 covers 7 bases. The CDR3 runs to 13 residues. The ends lost 5 bases at V and 5 bases at J; junction bases unmatched: 6. Germline V gene sequence: CDR1 MNHEY, CDR2 SMNVEV (reference sequence). Here the CDR3 DNA reads TGTGCCAGCAGTCGCCGGGACAGCGACGAGCAGTACTTC. It specifies CASSRRDSDEQYF.

This clonotype was picked up many times. This rearrangement joins TRBV4-1 to TRBJ2-2; D not certain. This CDR3 spans 12 amino acids. The V gene's germline CDR1 is MGHRA and CDR2 YSYEKL. V was shortened by 1 base and J by 11 bases, with 8 bases between the two germline ends. In DNA form, the CDR3 reads TGCGCCAGCAGCCAAGTGAGAAGTGAGCTGTTTTTT. Amino acid sequence: CASSQVRSELFF.

This clonotype showed up many times. V gene TRBV5-1 combines with J gene TRBJ2-1; D is unresolved. This CDR3 comprises 15 residues. The ends were cut back, 0 bases at V and 0 bases at J, with 7 bases in the middle. Per germline, CDR1 SGHRS and CDR2 YFSETQ. DNA for the CDR3: TGCGCCAGCAGCTTGGAAACAAGCTCCTACAATGAGCAGTTCTTC. It codes for CASSLETSSYNEQFF.

This clonotype was counted at least ten times. The gene calls are TRBV27 and TRBJ2-5; 10 positions match TRBD2. The V segment lost 6 bases and the J segment 2 bases; nucleotides outside the gene matches: 3. Per the germline V gene, CDR1 is MNHEY and CDR2 is SMNVEV (reference sequence). CDR3 length equals 14 residues. DNA for the CDR3: TGTGCCAGCAGGATACTAGCGGGGCAAGAGACCCAGTACTTC. It codes for CASRILAGQETQYF.

This clonotype has more than one count but fewer than ten. The gene calls are TRBV27 and TRBJ2-3, with unresolved D. This CDR3 contains 16 residues. Looked up from germline, CDR1 is MNHEY and CDR2 is SMNVEV (reference sequence). V gave up 3 bases and J gave up 5 bases, with 18 bases separating them. CDR3 residues: CASSFKIRELGDTQYF. The CDR3 DNA reads TGTGCCAGCAGTTTCAAGATCAGAGAACTTGGAGATACGCAGTATTTT.

CDR3 sequence reads: CASSLSLGLEETQYF. DNA for the CDR3: TGTGCCAGCAGTTTATCCTTGGGGTTGGAAGAGACCCAGTACTTC. The chain joins TRBV27 to TRBJ2-5; D gene ambiguous. Trimming removed 0 bases from V and 3 bases from J, with 11 bases in between. Germline-derived CDR1 and CDR2 are MNHEY and SMNVEV (reference sequence). This CDR3 is 15 amino acids long.

Only a few counts were recorded for this clonotype. The rearrangement links TRBV7-9 to TRBJ1-1, with D tentatively TRBD1 (5 bases). This CDR3 is 15 amino acids long. CDR1 SEHNR and CDR2 FQNEAQ come from the germline V gene (reference sequence). V gave up 3 bases and J gave up 3 bases, with 14 bases separating them. CDR3: CASSFYTSGDTEAFF. CDR3 in DNA: TGTGCCAGCAGCTTTTATACGTCGGGGGACACTGAAGCTTTCTTT. The variable domain in full, completed from reference TRBV7-9 and TRBJ1-1, reads DTGVSQNPRHKITKRGQNVTFRCDPISEHNRLYWYRQTLGQGPEFLTYFQNEAQLEKSRLLSDRFSAERPKGSFSTLEIQRTEQGDSAMYLCASSFYTSGDTEAFFGQGTRLTVV.

This clonotype appeared many times. This sequence joins TRBV6-6 and TRBJ1-1; weak D call: TRBD1 (5 bases). With 0 bases removed from V and 1 base from J, the gap between germline ends came to 9 bases. The V gene's germline CDR1 is MNHNY and CDR2 SVGAGI (reference sequence). The CDR3 is 15 amino acids. This CDR3 is CASSYSGRANTEAFF. The DNA for the CDR3 is TGTGCCAGCAGTTACTCGGGCAGGGCGAACACTGAAGCTTTCTTT.

This clonotype showed up just a few times. This chain joins TRBV5-4 and TRBJ2-2; TRBD1 aligns across 11 bases. Germline-derived CDR1 and CDR2 are SGHNT and YYREEE (reference sequence). The V gene end was trimmed by 5 bases and the J gene end by 5 bases; junction bases not matched to a gene: 8. The CDR3 has 16 amino acids. The CDR3 spells CASSQTGTGGTGELFF. CDR3 DNA sequence: TGTGCCAGCAGTCAGACCGGGACAGGGGGGACCGGGGAGCTGTTTTTT.

This clonotype was counted many times. The CDR3: CSALGQTNYGYTF. The CDR3 coding sequence is TGCAGCGCCTTGGGACAGACGAACTATGGCTACACCTTC. The rearrangement uses TRBV29-1 and TRBJ1-2; TRBD1 matches at 7 bases. This CDR3 comprises 13 residues. Losses at the gene ends were 7 bases for V and 2 bases for J; bases not matched to a gene: 7. Germline CDR1 reads SQVTM; CDR2 reads ANQGSEA.

This sequence joins TRBV27 and TRBJ2-7; D gene uncertain. CDR1 is MNHEY and CDR2 is SMNVEV in the germline V gene (reference sequence). The CDR3 is 14 amino acids. Trimming took 5 bases from V and 2 from J, leaving 13 bases between them. The CDR3 sequence: CASSLRLGTYEQYV. The CDR3, as DNA: TGTGCCAGCAGTCTACGCTTGGGGACCTACGAGCAGTACGTC.

The CDR3 loop is CASSQGSSEQFF. CDR3 sequence (DNA): TGTGCCAGCAGCCAGGGATCATCGGAGCAGTTCTTC. V usage is TRBV5-6 and J usage is TRBJ2-1, with D tentatively TRBD1 (5 bases). From germline, CDR1 is SGHDT and CDR2 YYEEEE. The CDR3 sequence is 12 residues long. Trimming took 4 bases from V and 10 from J, leaving 12 bases between them.

CDR3 DNA sequence: TGCGCCAGCAGCTTGGCCTTTGGGGCTGGGCCGTCAGATACGCAGTATTTT. Protein product: CASSLAFGAGPSDTQYF. This chain connects TRBV5-1 to TRBJ2-3; maybe TRBD1 (5 bases). With 0 bases removed from V and 4 bases from J, the gap between germline ends came to 18 bases. From germline, CDR1 is SGHRS and CDR2 YFSETQ. CDR3 size: 17 residues.

The rearrangement links TRBV6-2 or TRBV6-3 to TRBJ2-1, with TRBD1 matching 9 bases. Germline CDR1 reads MNHEY; CDR2 reads SVGEGT. Losses at the gene ends were 5 bases for V and 1 base for J; bases not matched to a gene: 6. The CDR3 runs to 16 residues. The DNA for the CDR3 is TGTGCCAGCAGTCGTACCGGGACAGGGTCCTACAATGAGCAGTTCTTC. This encodes CASSRTGTGSYNEQFF.

With regard to this clonotype: One end of the junction is discordant with germline, which a read error may explain. V is TRBV15 and J is TRBJ2-5; possibly TRBD1 or TRBD2 for D (6 bases each). The CDR3 spans 15 residues. CDR1 LNHNV and CDR2 YYDKDF come from the germline V gene (reference sequence). CDR3 sequence: CATSRWGAIQETQHF. CDR3 nucleotides: TGTGCCACCAGCCGCTGGGGGGCCATCCAAGAGACCCAGCACTTC. Using reference TRBV15 and TRBJ2-5 for the parts outside the CDR3, the full variable domain is DAMVIQNPRYQVTQFGKPVTLSCSQTLNHNVMYWYQQKSSQAPKLLFHYYDKDFNNEADTPDNFQSRRPNTSFCFLDIRSPGLGDTAMYLCATSRWGAIQETQHFGPGTRLLVL.

The chain is built from TRBV7-2 and TRBJ2-1; 8 bases agree with TRBD2. Losses at the gene ends were 5 bases for V and 5 bases for J; bases not matched to a gene: 14. CDR1 and CDR2 from the germline V gene are SGHTA and FQGNSA. The CDR3 length is 17 residues. The CDR3 sequence is CASSPGYGRGVDNEQFF. CDR3 sequence (DNA): TGTGCCAGCAGCCCAGGGTACGGGCGGGGGGTCGACAATGAGCAGTTCTTC.